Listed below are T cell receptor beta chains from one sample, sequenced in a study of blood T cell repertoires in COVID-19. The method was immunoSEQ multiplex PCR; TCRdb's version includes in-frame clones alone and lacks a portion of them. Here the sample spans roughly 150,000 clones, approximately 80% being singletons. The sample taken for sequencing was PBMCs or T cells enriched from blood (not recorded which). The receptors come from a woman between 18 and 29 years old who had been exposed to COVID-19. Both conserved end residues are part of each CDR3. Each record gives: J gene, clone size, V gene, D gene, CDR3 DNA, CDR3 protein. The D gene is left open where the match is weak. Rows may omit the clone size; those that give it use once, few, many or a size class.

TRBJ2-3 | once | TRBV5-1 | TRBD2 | TGCGCCAGCAGCTCTGTCCCGGGGGGAGATACGCAGTATTTT | CASSSVPGGDTQYF
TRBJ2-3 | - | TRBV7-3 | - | TGTGCCAGCAGCTCGCGGGGCTCCAACACAGATACGCAGTATTTT | CASSSRGSNTDTQYF
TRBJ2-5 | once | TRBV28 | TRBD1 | TGTGCCAGCATAAATAGACAGGGGGCGCCTTCGTACTTC | CASINRQGAPSYF
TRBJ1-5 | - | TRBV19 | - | TGTGCCATTGGGGGCGGGGGTAAGCGCAATCAGCCCCAGCATTTT | CAIGGGGKRNQPQHF
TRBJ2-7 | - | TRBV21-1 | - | TGTGCCAGCAGCCCCCGCGAGGGGGATGGGTCCTACGAGCAGTACTTC | CASSPREGDGSYEQYF
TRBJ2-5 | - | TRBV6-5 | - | TGTGCCAGCAGTCGACAGTATGGTGAGACCCAGTACTTC | CASSRQYGETQYF
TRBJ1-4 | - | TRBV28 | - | TGTGCCAGCACACCTGCCCTTGTCGTGGGGGGACCTAATGAAAAACTGTTTTTT | CASTPALVVGGPNEKLFF
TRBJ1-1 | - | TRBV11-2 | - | TGTGCCAGCAGCCCGCGGGACGGCATAATGAACACTGAAGCTTTCTTT | CASSPRDGIMNTEAFF
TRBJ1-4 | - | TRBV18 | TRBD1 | TGTGCCAGCTCACCGGGACAGGGACAGGAAAAACTGTTTTTT | CASSPGQGQEKLFF
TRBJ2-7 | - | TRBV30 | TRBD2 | TGTGCCTCCACCATGGGAGGGGACGAGCAGTACTTC | CASTMGGDEQYF
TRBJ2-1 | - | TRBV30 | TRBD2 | TGTGCCTGGAGTGTACGTTCGAGCGGGAGATACAATGAGCAGTTCTTC | CAWSVRSSGRYNEQFF
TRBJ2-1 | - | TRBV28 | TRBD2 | TGTGCCAGCAGTCGGGGACTAGCGACTTGGCAGTTCTTC | CASSRGLATWQFF
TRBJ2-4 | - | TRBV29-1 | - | TGCAGCGTTGGCCCCCGGCAGGGTAAAAACATTCAGTACTTC | CSVGPRQGKNIQYF
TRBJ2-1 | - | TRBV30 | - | TGTGCCTGGACAGTTTACAATGAGCAGTTCTTC | CAWTVYNEQFF
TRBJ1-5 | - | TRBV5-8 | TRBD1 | TGTGCCAGCAGCAAGGACAGGCCACCCCAGCATTTT | CASSKDRPPQHF
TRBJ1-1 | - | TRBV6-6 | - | TGTGCCAGCAAGGTAGGGGGCACTGAAGCTTTCTTT | CASKVGGTEAFF
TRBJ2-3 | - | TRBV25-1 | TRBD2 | TGTGCCAGCAGTGACTGGGGGGGGTCAGATACGCAGTATTTT | CASSDWGGSDTQYF
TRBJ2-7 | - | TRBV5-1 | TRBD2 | TGCGCCAGCACTAGCGGGGAGCCTTACGAGCAGTACTTC | CASTSGEPYEQYF
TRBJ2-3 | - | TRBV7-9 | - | TGTGCCACCAGCTGGGGGGGCGGCGCGGGAGATTTTTGGGGAGATACGCAGTATTTT | CATSWGGGAGDFWGDTQYF
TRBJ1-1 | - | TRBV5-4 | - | TGTGCCAGCAGCCGGGGACTTACCCGTTCCGGCACTGAAGCTTTCTTT | CASSRGLTRSGTEAFF
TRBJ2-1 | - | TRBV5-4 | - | TGTGCCAGCAGCCCGGGGACTCAGAGACCCACTAATGAGCAGTTCTTC | CASSPGTQRPTNEQFF
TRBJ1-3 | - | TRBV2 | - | TGTGCCAGCACCACACTAGCTGGAAACACCATATATTTT | CASTTLAGNTIYF